The clone carrying this TCR beta chain was detected only a few times. Its antigen remains unknown. V lost 0 bases and J lost 3, with 10 bases in between. Germline V CDR1 and CDR2: SGHRS, YFSETQ. There are 16 residues in the CDR3. A single record per CDR3 protein comes from TCRdb applying MiXCR to the reads. Counted here are hundreds of thousands of distinct CDR3 sequences, roughly a sixth occurring once; the ten biggest clones make up more than 10%. The entry originates in a study of T cell repertoires in cytomegalovirus infection. Overall study: Indications of both CMV infection and matching HLA type were provided by public TCR beta signatures.

Study observations and caveats: CMV-specific TCR beta clonotypes restricted by HLA-C dominated the ex vivo response. Carriers of CMV and the relevant HLA type were discriminated by public TCR beta frequency.

This chain connects TRBV5-1 to TRBJ2-6; weak D call: TRBD1 (6 bases). Source material: PBMCs. The source is a human donor in good health (CMV status not recorded). Some clones in this sample may be carry-over from other donors' samples. CDR3 DNA sequence: TGCGCCAGCAGCTTGGTTTCAGGGGTTGGGGCCAACGTCCTGACTTTC. Translating it yields CASSLVSGVGANVLTF.